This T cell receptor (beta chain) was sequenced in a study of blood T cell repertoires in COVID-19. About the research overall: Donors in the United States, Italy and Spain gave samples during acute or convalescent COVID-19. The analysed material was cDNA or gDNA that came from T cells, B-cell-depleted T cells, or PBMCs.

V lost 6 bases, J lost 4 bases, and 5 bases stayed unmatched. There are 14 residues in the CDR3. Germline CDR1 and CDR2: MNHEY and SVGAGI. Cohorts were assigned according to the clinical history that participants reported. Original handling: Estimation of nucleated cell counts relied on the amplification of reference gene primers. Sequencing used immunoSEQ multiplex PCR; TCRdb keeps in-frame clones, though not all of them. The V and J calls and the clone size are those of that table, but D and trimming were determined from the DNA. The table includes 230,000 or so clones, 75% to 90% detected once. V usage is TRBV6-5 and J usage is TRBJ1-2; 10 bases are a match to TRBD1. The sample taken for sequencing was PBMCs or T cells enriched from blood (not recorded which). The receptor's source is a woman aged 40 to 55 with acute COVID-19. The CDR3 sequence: CASSRQGAGYGYTF. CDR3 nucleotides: TGTGCCAGCAGCCGACAGGGGGCCGGCTATGGCTACACCTTC.